Reported below is one T cell receptor (beta chain). Antigen specificity is unknown. CDR1 is LNHDA and CDR2 is SQIVND in the germline V gene (reference sequence). This CDR3 contains 15 residues. Losses at the gene ends were 3 bases for V and 3 bases for J; bases not matched to a gene: 7. The data were obtained in a study of shared clonotypes between healthy human individuals. Study-level background: Three plates were used per donor for CD4 naive, three for CD4 memory, two for CD8 naive and one for CD8 memory.

Study-wide findings and caveats: A reduction in generation probabilities was seen for non-shared clonotypes relative to those shared by all four donors.

Each CD8 memory set brought CD45RO+ cells together with CCR7-negative CD45RA+ TemRA cells. In the original workflow: There were no quality scores in the junction-only immunoSEQ sequences, so filtering differed. Method: immunoSEQ multiplex PCR; TCRdb's copy keeps in-frame clones and lacks some. V, J and clone size reflect that table, while D and trimming were determined from the DNA. The sample holds about 690,000 clones, around 90% seen once. The source material was memory CD8+ T cells from PBMCs. Noted subset: CD45RO+ cells pooled with CCR7-negative TemRA cells. This sequence was found in a man aged 18 to 29 in good health. Some clones in this sample may be carry-over from other donors' samples. This sequence joins TRBV19 and TRBJ2-7; 8 bases are shared with TRBD2. In DNA, the CDR3 is TGTGCCAGTAGTATTTATAGCGGGGCCCTCTACGAGCAGTACTTC. Translating it yields CASSIYSGALYEQYF. The complete variable domain, with remaining parts taken from reference TRBV19 and TRBJ2-7, reads DGGITQSPKYLFRKEGQNVTLSCEQNLNHDAMYWYRQDPGQGLRLIYYSQIVNDFQKGDIAEGYSVSREKKESFPLTVTSAQKNPTAFYLCASSIYSGALYEQYFGPGTRLTVT.